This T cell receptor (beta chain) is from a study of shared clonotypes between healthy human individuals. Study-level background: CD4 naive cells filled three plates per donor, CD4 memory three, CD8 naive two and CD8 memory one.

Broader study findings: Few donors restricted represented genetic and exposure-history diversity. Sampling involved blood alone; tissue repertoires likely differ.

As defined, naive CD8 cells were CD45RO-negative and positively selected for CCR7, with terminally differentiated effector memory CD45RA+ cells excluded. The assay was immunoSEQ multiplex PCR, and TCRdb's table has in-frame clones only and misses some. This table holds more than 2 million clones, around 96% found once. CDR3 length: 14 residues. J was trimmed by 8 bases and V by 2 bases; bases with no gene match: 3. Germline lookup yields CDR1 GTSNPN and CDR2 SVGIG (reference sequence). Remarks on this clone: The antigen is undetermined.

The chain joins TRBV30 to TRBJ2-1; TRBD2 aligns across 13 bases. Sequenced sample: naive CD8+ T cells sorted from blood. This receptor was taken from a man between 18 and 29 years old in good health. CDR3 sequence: CAWSSGLAGDEQFF. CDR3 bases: TGTGCCTGGAGTAGCGGACTAGCGGGAGATGAGCAGTTCTTC.